A selection of T cell receptor beta chains follows, all from one sample in a study of CD8 T cells in Susac syndrome. TCRdb itself ran the immunoSEQ multiplex PCR reads through MiXCR, one entry per CDR3 protein. The repertoire has around 80,000 distinct CDR3 sequences, around 94% of them found once; the top ten carry roughly 0.5%. The sequencing input was CD8+ T cells from PBMCs. The receptors derive from a human donor with Susac syndrome. The CDR3 runs from the conserved cysteine through the conserved F or W. The D gene is left open where the match is weak. A row's size may be missing; if present it is once, few, many or a size class.

TRBD2	NA	13	TRBV9	TRBJ2-7	TGTGCCAGCAGCTCGGGAGGGGCGATGGAGCAGTACTTC	CASSSGGAMEQYF
NA	NA	13	TRBV24-1	TRBJ2-2	TGTGCCACCAGTGCAAGTAACACCGGGGAGCTGTTTTTT	CATSASNTGELFF
NA	NA	12	TRBV5-1	TRBJ2-7	TGCGCCAGCAGCCGGGTGGGTAACGAGCAGTACTTC	CASSRVGNEQYF
TRBD2	NA	15	TRBV6-6	TRBJ2-3	TGTGCCAGCAGTTCTCAGCGGGGGTTCACAGATACGCAGTATTTT	CASSSQRGFTDTQYF
NA	NA	15	TRBV30	TRBJ1-2	TGTGCCTGGAGTGGGGCCCGGGACGGTAACTATGGCTACACCTTC	CAWSGARDGNYGYTF
NA	NA	18	TRBV4-2	TRBJ2-1	TGTGCCAGCAGCCAAGTTCTGAGGGGAGCGGAGTACTACAATGAGCAGTTCTTC	CASSQVLRGAEYYNEQFF
NA	NA	13	TRBV12-3/TRBV12-4	TRBJ2-1	TGTGCCAGCAGTTTAGGGGTCGCCAATGAGCAGTTCTTC	CASSLGVANEQFF
NA	NA	15	TRBV5-1	TRBJ2-7	TGCGCCAGCAGCTTGGTCGGCGGGTTTAGGGACGAGCAGTACTTC	CASSLVGGFRDEQYF
NA	NA	11	TRBV2	TRBJ2-1	TGTGCCAGCAGAGGGAGCAATGAGCAGTTCTTC	CASRGSNEQFF
NA	NA	16	TRBV9	TRBJ2-3	TGTGCCAGCAGCGTAGAGGGTGACCCGCTCACAGATACGCAGTATTTT	CASSVEGDPLTDTQYF
NA	NA	12	TRBV5-1	TRBJ2-7	TGCGCCAGCCAGAGGGGGGCCGACGAGCAGTACTTC	CASQRGADEQYF
NA	NA	15	TRBV5-1	TRBJ2-7	TGCGCCAGCAGCTTGGAACCTGAGATACCCTACGAGCAGTACTTC	CASSLEPEIPYEQYF
NA	NA	15	TRBV6-2/TRBV6-3	TRBJ2-1	TGTGCCAGCAGTTACTCCGGCTCCCCTGGCAATGAGCAGTTCTTC	CASSYSGSPGNEQFF
NA	NA	12	TRBV6-2/TRBV6-3	TRBJ1-1	TGTGCCAGCAGTTACGGACGGACTGAAGCTTTCTTT	CASSYGRTEAFF
TRBD2	NA	17	TRBV20-1	TRBJ2-2	TGCAGTGCCACGACTAGCGGGGCACTCGCGAACACCGGGGAGCTGTTTTTT	CSATTSGALANTGELFF
NA	NA	14	TRBV15	TRBJ1-1	TGTGCCACCAGTTTGGGGGGGAGAGGCACTGAAGCTTTCTTT	CATSLGGRGTEAFF
NA	NA	15	TRBV7-9	TRBJ1-2	TGTGCCAGCAGCTTAGGTAGTTTGACTAACTATGGCTACACCTTC	CASSLGSLTNYGYTF
TRBD1	NA	13	TRBV27	TRBJ2-7	TGTGCCAGTCTCGGACAGGGGGCTTACGAGCAGTACTTC	CASLGQGAYEQYF
NA	NA	15	TRBV19	TRBJ2-1	TGTGCCACCTCGGTGGGGGCAGGCCCGTCTAATGAGCAGTTCTTC	CATSVGAGPSNEQFF
NA	NA	14	TRBV5-1	TRBJ2-7	TGCGCCAGCAGCTGGGCTCCAGGGACCTACGAGCAGTACTTC	CASSWAPGTYEQYF
TRBD1	NA	13	TRBV29-1	TRBJ1-2	TGCAGCGTTCCCGACAGGGGTGGATATGGCTACACCTTC	CSVPDRGGYGYTF
TRBD1	NA	13	TRBV4-1	TRBJ2-2	TGCGCCAGCAGCCCTAGGGGGCCCGGGGAGCTGTTTTTT	CASSPRGPGELFF
TRBD1	NA	12	TRBV12-3/TRBV12-4	TRBJ1-5	TGTGCCAGCAGTTCAGGGGGCCAGCCCCAGCATTTT	CASSSGGQPQHF
NA	NA	13	TRBV7-9	TRBJ2-7	TGTGCCAGCAGCCAAAGGTGGGCGGTCGAGCAGTACTTC	CASSQRWAVEQYF
TRBD1	NA	16	TRBV24-1	TRBJ2-3	TGTGCCACCAGTGAGAGACAGGGGGCGGGCACAGATACGCAGTATTTT	CATSERQGAGTDTQYF
TRBD1	NA	13	TRBV28	TRBJ2-5	TGTGCCAGCAGTTGGGACAGTCAAGAGACCCAGTACTTC	CASSWDSQETQYF
TRBD2	NA	17	TRBV6-5	TRBJ2-1	TGTGCCAGCAGTTACCCCTACGGGACTAGTCTTCGCAATGAGCAGTTCTTC	CASSYPYGTSLRNEQFF
NA	NA	15	TRBV12-3/TRBV12-4	TRBJ1-1	TGTGCCAGCAGGACTAGGGGAGGTGGAGACACTGAAGCTTTCTTT	CASRTRGGGDTEAFF
NA	NA	13	TRBV9	TRBJ2-2	TGTGCCACCGAGCAGGGGAGCACCGGGGAGCTGTTTTTT	CATEQGSTGELFF
TRBD2	NA	16	TRBV10-3	TRBJ2-3	TGTGCCATCAGGACCGGGACTAGCGGGGCGATGGATACGCAGTATTTT	CAIRTGTSGAMDTQYF
NA	once	12	TRBV10-3	TRBJ2-7	TGTGCCATAAGTGGTCCCTCGCTCGAGCAGTACTTC	CAISGPSLEQYF
NA	NA	14	TRBV24-1	TRBJ2-7	TGTGCCACCAGTCGGGCGGGGCGACCCTACGAGCAGTACTTC	CATSRAGRPYEQYF
TRBD1	NA	14	TRBV7-9	TRBJ2-7	TGTGCCAGCAGCGGGACAGGGGGCAGGAACGAGCAGTACTTC	CASSGTGGRNEQYF
NA	NA	16	TRBV5-4	TRBJ2-5	TGTGCCAGCAGCTTACTCGGGACCCAGTACCAAGAGACCCAGTACTTC	CASSLLGTQYQETQYF
TRBD1	once	14	TRBV9	TRBJ2-3	TGTGCCAGCAGCGTAGCTCAGGGGGCAGATACGCAGTATTTT	CASSVAQGADTQYF
TRBD2	NA	13	TRBV20-1	TRBJ2-3	TGCAGTGCTCGGGACTACCGCACAGATACGCAGTATTTT	CSARDYRTDTQYF
TRBD1	NA	16	TRBV29-1	TRBJ2-7	TGCAGCGTTTCAGCCCGGGACAGGGGGCTGTTGTACGAGCAGTACTTC	CSVSARDRGLLYEQYF
NA	NA	13	TRBV20-1	TRBJ2-7	TGCAGTGCTAGTCTCTCAGGAACCTACGAGCAGTACTTC	CSASLSGTYEQYF
TRBD2	NA	15	TRBV9	TRBJ2-1	TGTGCCAGCAGCGTGAGCGGGGGCGCGGGCAATGAGCAGTTCTTC	CASSVSGGAGNEQFF
NA	NA	11	TRBV24-1	TRBJ2-1	TGTGCCACCAGTGTCAACAATGAGCAGTTCTTC	CATSVNNEQFF
TRBD2	NA	14	TRBV5-1	TRBJ2-1	TGCGCCAGCAGCCTATCCTCTAGCGGTGATGAGCAGTTCTTC	CASSLSSSGDEQFF
TRBD1	once	14	TRBV29-1	TRBJ1-2	TGCAGCGTTGAGACTTGGGCGGGACAGCGTCGCTACACCTTC	CSVETWAGQRRYTF
NA	NA	15	TRBV24-1	TRBJ1-5	TGTGCCACCAGTGGGAGATGGGACACTGAAAAGCCCCAGCATTTT	CATSGRWDTEKPQHF
TRBD2	NA	17	TRBV9	TRBJ2-5	TGTGCCAGCAGCGTAGCCTTCGAGCGGGGGGCTGTGGAGACCCAGTACTTC	CASSVAFERGAVETQYF
NA	once	12	TRBV20-1	TRBJ2-7	TGCAGTGCTAGGGCGCCGGACGGCGAGCAGTACTTC	CSARAPDGEQYF
NA	NA	13	TRBV7-9	TRBJ1-1	TGTGCCAGCAGTTTGCTTAAGGACACTGAAGCTTTCTTT	CASSLLKDTEAFF
NA	NA	13	TRBV4-3	TRBJ2-7	TGCGCCAGCAGCCAAGATGGGGCCTACGAGCAGTACTTC	CASSQDGAYEQYF